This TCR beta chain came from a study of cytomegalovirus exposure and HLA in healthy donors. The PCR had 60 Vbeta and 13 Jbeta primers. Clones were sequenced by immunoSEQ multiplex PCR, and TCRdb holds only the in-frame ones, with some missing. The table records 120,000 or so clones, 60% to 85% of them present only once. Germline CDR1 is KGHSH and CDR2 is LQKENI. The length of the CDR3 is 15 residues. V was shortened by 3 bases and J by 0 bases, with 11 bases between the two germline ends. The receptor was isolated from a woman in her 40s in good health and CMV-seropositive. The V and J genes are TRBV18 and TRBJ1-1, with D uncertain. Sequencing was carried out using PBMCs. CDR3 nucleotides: TGTGCCAGCTCACCTTTTCGGGAGATGAACACTGAAGCTTTCTTT. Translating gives CASSPFREMNTEAFF. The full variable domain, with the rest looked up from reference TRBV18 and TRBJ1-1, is NAGVMQNPRHLVRRRGQEARLRCSPMKGHSHVYWYRQLPEEGLKFMVYLQKENIIDESGMPKERFSAEFPKEGPSILRIQQVVRGDSAAYFCASSPFREMNTEAFFGQGTRLTVV.